The sequence of this T cell receptor (beta chain) was determined in a study of blood T cell repertoires in COVID-19. Study as a whole: Samples taken during acute and convalescent COVID-19 were collected in the United States, Italy and Spain.

By share, this clone ranks as medium-sized (0.01 to 0.1%). Only in-frame clones appear in the TCRdb table, and some are missing; sequencing was by immunoSEQ multiplex PCR. The data contain 150,000 to 200,000 clones, approximately 80% of them singletons. Input material: PBMCs or T cells enriched from blood (not recorded which). The sequence was collected from a man aged 35 to 55 who had recovered from COVID-19.

The CDR3 is CASSYRQGNGYTF. CDR3 in DNA: TGTGCCAGTAGTTACAGACAGGGAAATGGCTACACCTTC. The chain has TRBV19 and TRBJ1-2, with TRBD1 identical over 7 bases. CDR3 length: 13 amino acids. From germline, CDR1 is LNHDA and CDR2 SQIVND (reference sequence). V shed 5 bases and J 6 bases; nucleotides not matched to a gene: 6.